This T cell receptor beta chain was observed in a study of beta chain features in type 1 diabetes. Regarding the study as a whole: In all four CD4+ subsets, TCRB CDR3 length was significantly, moderately reduced in type 1 diabetes.

This clone was seen more than once but under ten times. Its antigen is unknown. Looked up from germline, CDR1 is KGHSH and CDR2 is LQKENI. With V trimmed by 3 bases and J by 2 bases, 5 bases remained unmatched. The CDR3 contains 16 residues. Expressed TCRB transcripts were sequenced after all isolated RNA was converted to cDNA. This table comes from immunoSEQ multiplex PCR, and its TCRdb copy is limited to in-frame clones, with some not included. This table has some 250,000 clones, 11% appearing once. The source material was naive CD4+ T cells from blood. The chain joins TRBV18 to TRBJ2-7, with TRBD2 matching 12 bases. This clonotype was obtained from a man aged 25 to 40 with type 1 diabetes. This CDR3 is CASSPTSGGLTYEQYF. In DNA, the CDR3 is TGTGCCAGCTCACCGACTAGCGGGGGCCTAACCTACGAGCAGTACTTC.